The present TCR beta chain was sequenced within a study of blood T cell repertoires in COVID-19. Study background: The United States, Italy and Spain were the sources of the acute and convalescent COVID-19 samples. The analysed material was cDNA or gDNA that came from T cells, B-cell-depleted T cells, or PBMCs.

TCRdb keeps only in-frame clones here, not all; method: immunoSEQ multiplex PCR. The table lists about 98,000 clones, 82% of them singletons. The V gene's germline CDR1 is LNHDA and CDR2 SQIVND (reference sequence). V lost 4 bases to trimming and J lost 6 bases; unmatched junction nucleotides: 7. The CDR3 consists of 15 residues. Sequenced: peripheral blood. This TCR was recovered from a man aged 80 or over with acute or convalescent COVID-19. The chain links TRBV19 to TRBJ2-7, with 12 bases aligning to TRBD1. This chain's CDR3 is CASSTTGTGGLEQYF. CDR3 nucleotide sequence: TGTGCCAGTAGTACGACCGGGACAGGGGGCCTCGAGCAGTACTTC.